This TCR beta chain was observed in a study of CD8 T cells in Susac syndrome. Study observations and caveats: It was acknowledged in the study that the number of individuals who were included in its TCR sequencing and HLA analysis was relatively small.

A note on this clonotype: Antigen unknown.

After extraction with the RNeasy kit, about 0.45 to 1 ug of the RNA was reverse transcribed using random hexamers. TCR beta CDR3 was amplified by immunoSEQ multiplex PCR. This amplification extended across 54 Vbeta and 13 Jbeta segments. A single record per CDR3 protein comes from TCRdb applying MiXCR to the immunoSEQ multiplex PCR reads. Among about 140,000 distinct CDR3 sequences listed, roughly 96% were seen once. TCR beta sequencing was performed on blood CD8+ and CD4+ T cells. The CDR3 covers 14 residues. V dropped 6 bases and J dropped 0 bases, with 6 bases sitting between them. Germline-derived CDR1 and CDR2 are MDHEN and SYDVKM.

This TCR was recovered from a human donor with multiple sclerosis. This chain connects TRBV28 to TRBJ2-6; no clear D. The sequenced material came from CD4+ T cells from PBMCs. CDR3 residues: CASRAVSGANVLTF. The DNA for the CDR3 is TGTGCCAGCAGGGCAGTCTCTGGGGCCAACGTCCTGACTTTC. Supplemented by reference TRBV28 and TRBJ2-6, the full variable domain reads DVKVTQSSRYLVKRTGEKVFLECVQDMDHENMFWYRQDPGLGLRLIYFSYDVKMKEKGDIPEGYSVSREKKERFSLILESASTNQTSMYLCASRAVSGANVLTFGAGSRLTVL.